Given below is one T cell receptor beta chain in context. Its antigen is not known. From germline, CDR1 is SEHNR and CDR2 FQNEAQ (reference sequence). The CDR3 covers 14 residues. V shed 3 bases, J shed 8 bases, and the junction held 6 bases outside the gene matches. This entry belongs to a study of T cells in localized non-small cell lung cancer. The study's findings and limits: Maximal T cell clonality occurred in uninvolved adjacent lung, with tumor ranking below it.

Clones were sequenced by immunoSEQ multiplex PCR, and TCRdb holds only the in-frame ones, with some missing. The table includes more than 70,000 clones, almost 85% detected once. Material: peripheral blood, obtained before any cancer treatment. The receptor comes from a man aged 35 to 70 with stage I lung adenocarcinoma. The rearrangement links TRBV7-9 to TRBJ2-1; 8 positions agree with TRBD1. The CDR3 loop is CASSLTGVADEQFF. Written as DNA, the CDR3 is TGTGCCAGCAGCTTGACAGGGGTTGCGGATGAGCAGTTCTTC.